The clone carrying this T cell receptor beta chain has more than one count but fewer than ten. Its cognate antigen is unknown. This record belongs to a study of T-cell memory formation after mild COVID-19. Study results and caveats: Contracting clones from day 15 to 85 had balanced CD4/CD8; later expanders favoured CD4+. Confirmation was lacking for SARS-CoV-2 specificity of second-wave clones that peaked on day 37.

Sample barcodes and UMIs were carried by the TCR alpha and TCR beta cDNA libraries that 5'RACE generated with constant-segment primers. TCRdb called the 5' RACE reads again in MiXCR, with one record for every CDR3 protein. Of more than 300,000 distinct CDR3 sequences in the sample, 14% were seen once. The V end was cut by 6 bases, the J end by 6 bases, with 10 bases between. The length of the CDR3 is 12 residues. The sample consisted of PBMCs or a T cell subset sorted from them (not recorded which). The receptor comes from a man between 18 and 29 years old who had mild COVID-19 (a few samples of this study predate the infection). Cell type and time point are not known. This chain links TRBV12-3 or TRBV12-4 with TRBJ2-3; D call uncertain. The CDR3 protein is CASSRSVDTQYF. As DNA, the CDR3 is TGTGCCAGCAGCCGGTCCGTTGATACGCAGTATTTT.